What follows are 9 T cell receptor beta chains derived from one specimen sequenced in a study of response to subunit inactivated influenza vaccine. In TCRdb, the RT-PCR reads were re-called with MiXCR into one record per CDR3 protein. The sample consists of some 500,000 distinct CDR3 sequences, 10% to 15% of them appearing once. The source was PBMCs from blood, collected 40 to 50 days after vaccination. The receptors derive from a man in his forties or fifties who received an inactivated influenza vaccine.

This clonotype has at least ten counts. DNA for the CDR3: TGTGCCAGCAGCTCCTCGGGGTTGACCCAGTACTTC. It translates to CASSSSGLTQYF. This chain joins TRBV5-6 and TRBJ2-5; D is perhaps TRBD2 (5 bases). V lost 3 bases and J 7 bases, leaving 10 bases between the germline ends. Germline CDR1 is SGHDT and CDR2 is YYEEEE. This CDR3 is 12 amino acids long.

The chain carries TRBV5-1 and TRBJ2-1; 7 bases are shared with TRBD1. V was clipped by 2 bases and J by 6 bases; unmatched bases: 8. Germline CDR1 SGHRS, CDR2 YFSETQ. The CDR3 spans 15 residues. This chain's CDR3 is CASSLTGTVSNEQFF. CDR3 nucleotide sequence: TGCGCCAGCAGCTTAACCGGGACAGTAAGCAATGAGCAGTTCTTC.

This clonotype was seen more than once but under ten times. V and J are TRBV4-2 and TRBJ2-3; TRBD2 might be the D (6 bases). CDR3 length equals 14 residues. Germline CDR1 reads LGHNA; CDR2 reads YNFKEQ. The V end lost 1 base, the J end lost 9 bases, and 14 bases lay between the germline ends. The DNA of the CDR3 is TGTGCCAGCAGCCAAGTGGGCGGGATGGAAACGCAGTATTTT. It codes for CASSQVGGMETQYF.

This clonotype was recorded a few times. The chain recombines TRBV6-2 or TRBV6-3 with TRBJ2-1; TRBD1 might be the D (7 bases). The length of the CDR3 is 14 residues. Trimming stripped 2 bases from V and 7 bases from J, with 12 bases between. Germline-derived CDR1 and CDR2 are MNHEY and SVGEGT. The CDR3 nucleotides are TGTGCCAGCAGTTACGCGGGACAGTGGAATGAGCAGTTCTTC. Its translation is CASSYAGQWNEQFF.

The chain couples TRBV12-3 or TRBV12-4 to TRBJ2-1; 9 bases fit TRBD1. The CDR3 runs to 19 residues. Trimming took 3 bases from V and 5 from J; bases not matched to a gene: 17. CDR3 DNA: TGTGCCAGCAGTTTTCGGGGGACAGGGTACTCACGCCCTAACAATGAGCAGTTCTTC. Translation gives CASSFRGTGYSRPNNEQFF.

J is TRBJ2-5 and V is TRBV7-9, with 7 bases identical to TRBD1. This CDR3 region has 14 residues. V lost 2 bases and J lost 3; bases outside the gene matches: 3. In germline, CDR1 is SEHNR, CDR2 FQNEAQ (reference sequence). CDR3 sequence: CASSLWQGEETQYF. The CDR3 nucleotides read TGTGCCAGCAGCTTATGGCAGGGGGAAGAGACCCAGTACTTC.

This clonotype was seen a few times. The rearrangement joins TRBV20-1 to TRBJ2-3, with TRBD1 as a possible D gene (6 bases). V lost 3 bases and J 0 bases, leaving 10 bases between the germline ends. The CDR3 totals 14 residues. Germline lookup yields CDR1 DFQATT and CDR2 SNEGSKA (reference sequence). CDR3 protein: CSASTGPSTDTQYF. In nucleotides, the CDR3 is TGCAGTGCTAGTACAGGGCCGAGCACAGATACGCAGTATTTT.

The chain has TRBV29-1 and TRBJ2-3; 7 nucleotides agree with TRBD2. Per the germline V gene, CDR1 is SQVTM and CDR2 is ANQGSEA. J was trimmed by 1 base and V by 5 bases; bases with no gene match: 3. This CDR3 contains 13 residues. The chain's CDR3 is CSVPLAGTDTQYF. The DNA of the CDR3 is TGCAGCGTTCCTCTAGCGGGCACAGATACGCAGTATTTT.

The chain has TRBV12-3 or TRBV12-4 and TRBJ2-6; perhaps TRBD1 as D (5 bases). The CDR3 consists of 15 residues. V was shortened by 6 bases and J by 1 base, with 10 bases between the two germline ends. The CDR3 DNA sequence: TGTGCCAGCAGCGACCAGGGTTCTGGGGCCAACGTCCTGACTTTC. Amino acid sequence: CASSDQGSGANVLTF.